Below, 4 T cell receptor beta chains from the same sample are listed, as sequenced in a study of Ad26.COV2.S vaccination and SARS-CoV-2 variants. The treatment denotes: about 20 received Ad26.COV2.S at low or high dose, single or two shots; 5 received placebo; per-sample allocation not given. Day 63 after the first vaccine or placebo injection was the time point for sampling. This table comes from immunoSEQ multiplex PCR, and its TCRdb copy is limited to in-frame clones, with some not included. Of fewer than 400,000 clones in the sample, 70% to 90% were seen once. The starting material was peripheral blood, obtained in a trial of Ad26.COV2.S vaccine versus placebo. Every receptor here comes from a person between 18 and 65 years old who received the Ad26.COV2.S COVID-19 vaccine or a placebo.

This clone is a singleton in its sample. The chain employs TRBV7-8 and TRBJ1-3; maybe TRBD1 (6 bases). Germline V gene sequence: CDR1 SGHVS, CDR2 FQNEAQ. V lost 3 bases to trimming and J lost 9 bases, with 21 bases between them. The CDR3 runs 16 residues. Here the CDR3 reads CASSFLRTAGGGTIYF. CDR3 nucleotides: TGTGCCAGCAGCTTCCTCAGGACAGCCGGAGGAGGCACCATATATTTT.

The count of this clone is one. The CDR3 is CASSLAGGGGDTQYF. The CDR3 DNA follows: TGTGCCAGCAGCTTAGCCGGCGGGGGCGGGGATACGCAGTATTTT. This chain joins TRBV7-9 and TRBJ2-3; a weak D match, TRBD2 (7 bases). In germline, CDR1 is SEHNR, CDR2 FQNEAQ (reference sequence). V was cut by 0 bases and J by 6 bases, with 13 bases left in between. The CDR3 runs to 15 residues.

Here the CDR3 reads CASSEYRDRSTDTQYF. In DNA form, the CDR3 reads TGTGCCAGCTCAGAATACCGGGACCGCAGCACAGATACGCAGTATTTT. The genes are TRBV18 and TRBJ2-3; D could derive from TRBD1 or TRBD2 (5 bases each). Trimming removed 5 bases from V and 0 bases from J, with 15 bases in between. Germline V gives CDR1 KGHSH, CDR2 LQKENI. This CDR3 comprises 16 residues.

This clone was picked up a small number of times. The chain joins TRBV21-1 to TRBJ1-2; the tabulated D call, TRBD1, remains unverified against the DNA. TRBV21-1 is a recognized pseudogene. The CDR3 spans 21 residues. CDR3 sequence (DNA): TGTGCCAGTCAGAGGGGCATGCCTGAAACACCTAGGGGCAGGGGGCGCGATGGCTACACCTTC. Translation gives CASQRGMPETPRGRGRDGYTF.